Each of the 21 T cell receptor beta chains below was sequenced from the same sample in a study of shared T cell receptors in the human thymus. Here immunoSEQ multiplex PCR was the method, and the copy in TCRdb shows in-frame clones only, minus some. The sample contains approximately 580,000 clones, around 78% of which appear only once. These data are also associated with another study on human thymus T cells.

Sequenced input: thymocytes. These receptors were obtained from a boy under two years old with a congenital heart defect.

This sequence joins TRBV7-3 and TRBJ2-7; unclear D gene. The CDR3 has 13 residues. V dropped 5 bases and J dropped 1 base, with 9 bases sitting between them. The germline V gene has CDR1 SGHTA and CDR2 FQGTGA. The CDR3 loop is CASSARHSYEQYF. CDR3 coding DNA: TGTGCCAGCAGCGCCCGACATTCCTACGAGCAGTACTTC.

The chain uses TRBV27 and TRBJ2-3, with 12 bases that match TRBD2. The V and J ends lost 3 bases and 0 bases, in that order; junction bases with no gene match: 16. The germline gives CDR1 MNHEY, CDR2 SMNVEV (reference sequence). This CDR3 region has 21 residues. This chain's CDR3 is CASSFSGTSGPDNSSTDTQYF. CDR3 sequence (DNA): TGTGCCAGCAGTTTCTCCGGGACTAGCGGGCCGGACAACTCTAGCACAGATACGCAGTATTTT.

V usage is TRBV7-2 and J usage is TRBJ2-1; 8 bases are shared with TRBD2. Trimming removed 0 bases from V and 5 bases from J; junction bases left unmatched: 12. Per germline, CDR1 SGHTA and CDR2 FQGNSA. The CDR3 length is 18 residues. In nucleotides, the CDR3 is TGTGCCAGCAGCTTAGCGACGTCTAGCGGGCCCAGCGACAATGAGCAGTTCTTC. Its protein is CASSLATSSGPSDNEQFF.

V is TRBV5-1 and J is TRBJ2-7, with TRBD2 identical over 8 bases. J lost 2 bases, V lost 0 bases, and 7 bases had no gene match. The CDR3 has 16 amino acids. The germline gives CDR1 SGHRS, CDR2 YFSETQ. The CDR3 DNA sequence: TGCGCCAGCAGCTTGGCCAGTCTAGCGGGTACCTACGAGCAGTACTTC. Translation: CASSLASLAGTYEQYF.

This chain connects TRBV9 to TRBJ2-7, with D maybe TRBD2 (5 bases). Looked up from germline, CDR1 is SGDLS and CDR2 is YYNGEE. V dropped 0 bases and J dropped 3 bases, with 7 bases sitting between them. The CDR3 loop spans 13 amino acids. The CDR3 sequence: CASSVAEDYEQYF. In DNA, the CDR3 is TGTGCCAGCAGCGTAGCGGAGGACTACGAGCAGTACTTC.

This chain uses TRBV27 with TRBJ2-5; the match to TRBD2 covers 13 bases. Trimming at V came to 6 bases and at J to 5 bases, leaving 18 bases not matched to a gene. The length of the CDR3 is 19 residues. CDR1 MNHEY and CDR2 SMNVEV come from the germline V gene (reference sequence). CDR3 DNA: TGTGCCAGCAGGGGGCTGACCGGGACTAGCGGGAAAGTCGGGGAGACCCAGTACTTC. Protein: CASRGLTGTSGKVGETQYF.

CDR3 DNA: TGTGCCAGCAGCGTAGAGCGGGGGCCTTACACTGAAGCTTTCTTT. Amino acid sequence: CASSVERGPYTEAFF. The chain employs TRBV9 and TRBJ1-1, with D possibly TRBD1 on 6 matching bases. Per germline, CDR1 SGDLS and CDR2 YYNGEE. The CDR3 sequence is 15 residues long. Trimming took off 0 bases at V and 3 bases at J, with 12 bases between the two ends.

The chain recombines TRBV30 with TRBJ2-5, with a possible D match to TRBD2 (5 bases). Per germline, CDR1 GTSNPN and CDR2 SVGIG (reference sequence). The V gene lost 7 bases and the J gene lost 2 bases, with 11 bases spanning the gap. The CDR3 totals 12 residues. The CDR3 region has the DNA TGTGCCTCGGAGGACGAGCAAGAGACCCAGTACTTC. Encoded protein: CASEDEQETQYF.

Written as DNA, the CDR3 is TGTGCCAGCAGCCAACCCCTGCGGGGGAGCTCCTACAATGAGCAGTTCTTC. Amino acids: CASSQPLRGSSYNEQFF. This chain links TRBV4-2 with TRBJ2-1; 7 bases fit TRBD2. The J segment lost 0 bases and the V segment lost 2 bases, leaving 7 bases of the junction unmatched. From germline, CDR1 is LGHNA and CDR2 YNFKEQ. This CDR3 has 17 amino acids.

The chain joins TRBV5-6 to TRBJ1-1; possible D gene TRBD1, 5 bases. Germline loops: CDR1 SGHDT, CDR2 YYEEEE. The CDR3 consists of 16 residues. V lost 0 bases, J lost 5 bases, and 17 bases lay in between. The DNA for the CDR3 is TGTGCCAGCAGCTTGGCCGATCCGCAGGGAGGTACTGAAGCTTTCTTT. Translation: CASSLADPQGGTEAFF. Variable domain in full (rest from reference TRBV5-6 and TRBJ1-1): DAGVTQSPTHLIKTRGQQVTLRCSPKSGHDTVSWYQQALGQGPQFIFQYYEEEERQRGNFPDRFSGHQFPNYSSELNVNALLLGDSALYLCASSLADPQGGTEAFFGQGTRLTVV.

J is TRBJ2-5 and V is TRBV11-3, with a tentative D call TRBD2 (5 bases). The CDR3 is made up of 13 amino acids. CDR1 is SGHNT and CDR2 is YENEEA in the germline V gene. V lost 1 base to trimming and J lost 2 bases, with 5 bases between them. CDR3 protein: CASSLGGQETQYF. For the CDR3, the DNA is TGTGCCAGCAGCTTAGGAGGGCAAGAGACCCAGTACTTC.

The chain is built from TRBV25-1 and TRBJ2-7; 9 bases agree with TRBD1. Per the germline V gene, CDR1 is MGHDK and CDR2 is SYGVNS. This CDR3 is 14 amino acids long. V trimming: 3 bases; J trimming: 5 bases; junction bases outside the gene matches: 5. CDR3 region: CASSDRDRDHEQYF. The CDR3 DNA is TGTGCCAGCAGTGACCGGGACAGGGACCACGAGCAGTACTTC.

The chain is built from TRBV5-1 and TRBJ2-7, with TRBD1 identical over 7 bases. CDR3 size: 16 residues. V lost 4 bases and J lost 1; bases outside the gene matches: 11. Germline lookup yields CDR1 SGHRS and CDR2 YFSETQ. CDR3 amino acids: CASSREVGQISYEQYF. DNA for the CDR3: TGCGCCAGCAGCCGCGAAGTGGGACAGATATCCTACGAGCAGTACTTC.

V is TRBV5-1 and J is TRBJ2-3, with unresolved D. V lost 0 bases to trimming and J lost 2 bases, with 16 bases between them. Germline V lookup: CDR1 SGHRS, CDR2 YFSETQ. This CDR3 has 17 residues. The CDR3 sequence is CASSLASYLPNTDTQYF. CDR3 DNA: TGCGCCAGCAGCTTGGCCTCCTACCTCCCTAACACAGATACGCAGTATTTT.

This clone was detected only a few times. The chain couples TRBV18 to TRBJ1-1; D might be TRBD1 (6 bases). This CDR3 has 11 amino acids. The ends were cut back, 5 bases at V and 9 bases at J, with 10 bases in the middle. The germline V gene has CDR1 KGHSH and CDR2 LQKENI. CDR3 bases: TGTGCCAGCTCATCGACAGGCAAAGCTTTCTTT. Its translation is CASSSTGKAFF.

The rearrangement joins TRBV2 to TRBJ2-1; 13 bases map to TRBD2. The CDR3 is 20 amino acids. Germline CDR1 is SNHLY and CDR2 is FYNNEI. V was pared by 5 bases and J by 4 bases, with 17 bases of the junction left unmatched. The CDR3 sequence is CASSPSAGRGGLAGYNEQFF. The CDR3 bases are TGTGCCAGCAGTCCTTCCGCGGGTCGGGGGGGACTAGCGGGGTACAATGAGCAGTTCTTC.

The table lists this clone with a few counts. The chain couples TRBV4-3 to TRBJ2-1; 7 bases match TRBD2. Germline CDR1 LGHNA, CDR2 YSLEER. This CDR3 is built from 17 residues. V lost 0 bases to trimming and J lost 0 bases; unmatched junction nucleotides: 5. CDR3: CASSQDIGRISYNEQFF. The DNA for the CDR3 is TGCGCCAGCAGCCAAGATATCGGGAGGATCTCCTACAATGAGCAGTTCTTC.

The rearrangement uses TRBV14 and TRBJ1-3; D is unclear. Germline loops: CDR1 SGHDN, CDR2 FVKESK. Between the trimmed V and J ends, which lost 4 bases and 4 bases, there was a span of 14 bases. The CDR3 is made up of 15 amino acids. CDR3 in amino acids: CASSPREGLGNTIYF. In DNA form, the CDR3 reads TGTGCCAGCAGCCCTCGGGAGGGCCTAGGAAACACCATATATTTT.

The J gene is TRBJ1-2, the V gene TRBV19, with 7 bases identical to TRBD1. The junction had 16 bases not matched to a gene; V was cut back by 3 bases and J by 3 bases. The CDR3 loop spans 18 amino acids. Germline values: CDR1 LNHDA, CDR2 SQIVND (reference sequence). CDR3 loop: CASSILQGGRQGDYGYTF. CDR3 coding DNA: TGTGCCAGTAGTATTCTCCAGGGGGGACGTCAGGGAGACTATGGCTACACCTTC. The full variable domain, rest sourced from reference TRBV19 and TRBJ1-2, is DGGITQSPKYLFRKEGQNVTLSCEQNLNHDAMYWYRQDPGQGLRLIYYSQIVNDFQKGDIAEGYSVSREKKESFPLTVTSAQKNPTAFYLCASSILQGGRQGDYGYTFGSGTRLTVV.

In DNA, the CDR3 is TGTGCCAGCAGCTTAGGCAGGATGGAGCAGTTCTTC. It yields the protein CASSLGRMEQFF. V and J are TRBV7-6 and TRBJ2-1; D is unclear. This CDR3 contains 12 residues. The germline V and J ends were trimmed by 1 base and 10 bases, with 8 bases remaining between them. CDR1 SGHVS and CDR2 FNYEAQ come from the germline V gene.

The chain is built from TRBV5-1 and TRBJ2-1, with 10 bases matching TRBD2. CDR3 length: 14 amino acids. The germline V gene encodes CDR1 SGHRS and CDR2 YFSETQ. J gave up 10 bases and V 3 bases, and 7 bases lay outside the gene matches. DNA for the CDR3: TGCGCCAGCAGCTCAGGACTAGCGGAGGGGGAGCAGTTCTTC. Translation: CASSSGLAEGEQFF.